This record looks at one T cell receptor beta chain sequence and its context. The sample originates from a study of blood T cell repertoires in COVID-19. Study summary: Sample material is recorded as cDNA or gDNA derived from T cells, B-cell-depleted T cells, or PBMCs.

The CDR3 is made up of 16 amino acids. The germline CDR1 and CDR2 sequences are MDHEN and SYDVKM. Trimming removed 3 bases from V and 6 bases from J, with 18 bases in between. Study processing details: How many nucleated cells were present was estimated from reference gene primer amplification. Sequencing was performed with immunoSEQ multiplex PCR; in TCRdb, only in-frame clones are kept and a portion is missing. V, J and clone size are those of that table, while D and trimming were read from the DNA. This table has 300,000 to 450,000 clones, over 65% appearing once. This TCR came from a human donor with acute or convalescent COVID-19. The donor label of this sample is uncertain. Material for sequencing was peripheral blood. The rearrangement joins TRBV28 to TRBJ2-1, with D possibly being TRBD1 (5 bases). The CDR3 sequence: CASSFGWGPALNEQFF. CDR3 nucleotides: TGTGCCAGCAGTTTTGGTTGGGGCCCAGCCCTCAATGAGCAGTTCTTC. Full variable domain (remainder filled in from reference TRBV28 and TRBJ2-1): DVKVTQSSRYLVKRTGEKVFLECVQDMDHENMFWYRQDPGLGLRLIYFSYDVKMKEKGDIPEGYSVSREKKERFSLILESASTNQTSMYLCASSFGWGPALNEQFFGPGTRLTVL.